This T cell receptor (beta chain) comes out of a study of Graves' ophthalmopathy and Graves' hyperthyroidism. CDR1 and CDR2 from the germline V gene are KGHSH and LQKENI. CDR3 size: 14 residues. Trimming took off 3 bases at V and 5 bases at J, with 13 bases between the two ends. In the case of this clonotype: Its antigen is unknown.

The TCR beta CDR3 regions underwent amplification from RNA transcripts. Amplification began with first-round RT-PCR using HTBI primers, then second-round multiplex PCR was performed. MiXCR was run by TCRdb on the multiplex PCR reads, yielding one entry per CDR3 protein. The data hold over 450,000 distinct CDR3 sequences, with roughly 14% observed a single time. PBMCs came from more than 7.5 ml of fresh peripheral blood. Study results and caveats: Ophthalmopathy progression was predicted by the model at around 70% sensitivity and less than 80% specificity. Most expanded clonotypes in thyroid above 0.001 frequency also showed up in blood.

The TCR comes from a woman aged 25-40 years with Graves' ophthalmopathy. The specimen was blood. The chain links TRBV18 to TRBJ2-5; D not resolved. CDR3 DNA sequence: TGTGCCAGCTCACCCTCCATGATGTCGGAGACCCAGTACTTC. Translated, it gives CASSPSMMSETQYF.